The T cell receptor beta chain under discussion was sequenced for a study of shared clonotypes between healthy human individuals. The CDR3 sequence is 14 residues long. Germline-derived CDR1 and CDR2 are ENHRY and SYGVKD. Losses at the gene ends were 6 bases for V and 1 base for J; bases not matched to a gene: 3. Sequenced by immunoSEQ multiplex PCR; TCRdb stores in-frame clones only, minus some. This table holds roughly 2.2 million clones, approximately 90% found once. This chain links TRBV10-3 with TRBJ1-1, with 9 nucleotides matching TRBD1. The TCR was taken from a man between 18 and 35 years old in good health. Some clones in this sample may be carry-over from other donors' samples. Sequencing used naive CD4+ T cells from PBMCs. Subset noted: CD45RA+ positively selected. The CDR3 here is CAIRPTGGNTEAFF. CDR3 DNA sequence: TGTGCCATCAGGCCGACAGGGGGGAACACTGAAGCTTTCTTT.